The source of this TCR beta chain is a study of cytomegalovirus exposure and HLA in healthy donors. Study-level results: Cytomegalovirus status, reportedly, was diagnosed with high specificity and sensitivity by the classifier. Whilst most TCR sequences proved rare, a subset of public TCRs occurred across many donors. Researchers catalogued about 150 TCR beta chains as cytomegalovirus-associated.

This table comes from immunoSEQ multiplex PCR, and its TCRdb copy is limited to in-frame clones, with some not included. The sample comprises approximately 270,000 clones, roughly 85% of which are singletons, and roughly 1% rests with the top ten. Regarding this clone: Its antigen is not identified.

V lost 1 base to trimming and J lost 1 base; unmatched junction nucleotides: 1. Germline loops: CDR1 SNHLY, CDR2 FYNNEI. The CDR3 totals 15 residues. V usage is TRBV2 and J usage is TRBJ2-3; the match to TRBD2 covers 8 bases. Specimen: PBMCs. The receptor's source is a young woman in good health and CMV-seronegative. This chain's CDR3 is CASSEGRGGTDTQYF. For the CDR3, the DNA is TGTGCCAGCAGTGAAGGGCGGGGGGGCACAGATACGCAGTATTTT.